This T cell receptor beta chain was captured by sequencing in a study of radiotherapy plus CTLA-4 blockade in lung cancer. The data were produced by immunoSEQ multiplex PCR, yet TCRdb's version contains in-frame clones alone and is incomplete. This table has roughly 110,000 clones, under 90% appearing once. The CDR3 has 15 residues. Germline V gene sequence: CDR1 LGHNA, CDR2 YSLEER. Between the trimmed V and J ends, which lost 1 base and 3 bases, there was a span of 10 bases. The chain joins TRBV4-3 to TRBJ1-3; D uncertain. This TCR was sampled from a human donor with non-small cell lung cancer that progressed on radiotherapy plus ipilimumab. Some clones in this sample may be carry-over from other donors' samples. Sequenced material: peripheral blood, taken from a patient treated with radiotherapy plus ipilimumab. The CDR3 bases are TGCGCCAGCAGCCAAGGGGGTAACAGTGGAAACACCATATATTTT. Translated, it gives CASSQGGNSGNTIYF.